This TCR beta chain was obtained from a study of Ad26.COV2.S vaccination and SARS-CoV-2 variants (dated by TCRdb to about 2021). The study in broad terms: Donors in the vaccine arm were drawn from COV1001, a multicentre, randomized, double-blind, placebo-controlled phase I-IIa trial testing Ad26.COV2.S in healthy adults. Ad26.COV2.S was given intramuscularly at 5x10^10 or 1x10^11 viral particles, as a single shot or as two shots 56 days apart. Trial participants were randomized into five groups of five, in which low-dose or high-dose Ad26.COV2.S was given once or twice, or placebo was given on both occasions. Sequencing of the TCRbeta repertoire served to evaluate the specificity and breadth of SARS-CoV-2-reactive T cell receptors following Ad26.COV2.S vaccination. Investigators remained blinded to trial group allocation during experiments and outcome assessment. The TCR-sequenced set comprised approximately 30 samples: around 20 Ad26.COV2.S vaccine recipients, 5 placebo recipients and 8 SARS-CoV-2 convalescent individuals.

TCRbeta CDR3 regions were sequenced with the immunoSEQ Assay. After extraction, genomic DNA underwent amplification by bias-controlled multiplex PCR, followed by high-throughput sequencing. The source study handled its data this way. To quantify the absolute abundance of every unique TCRbeta CDR3 region, sequences were collapsed and filtered. Usable DNA was measured by amplifying reference genes present in all nucleated cells, and TCRbeta template counts were normalized to that usable DNA to estimate T cell fraction. Repertoire TCRs were annotated as SARS-CoV-2-specific by exact matching of V gene, CDR3 amino acid sequence and J gene to a known reactive TCR set. The reference SARS-CoV-2 TCR set came from MIRA and was filtered for enrichment in COVID-19-positive ImmuneCODE repertoires, removing public or cross-reactive TCRs. Using the MIRA antigens, annotated TCRs were further analysed by specific ORF or by position within an ORF. Breadth was defined as the number of annotated unique rearrangements divided by the total number of unique productive rearrangements, and depth was defined as the summed frequency of the annotated unique rearrangements. Two-sided Wilcoxon rank-sum tests were applied when comparing TCR breadth between groups. TCRdb retrieved this table from immuneACCESS and kept in-frame rearrangements only. Not all clones are present; in checked studies, unresolved V genes account for under half, and no reason is known for the remainder. V, J and clone size derive from that table, while D and trimming were established from the DNA sequence. In this sample the table shows roughly 330,000 clones, roughly 90% of which occur a single time. The biggest ten clones account for 5% to 6.5% of the sample.

What the research found in general, with its limitations: Comparing responses between vaccine doses or regimens was not something the study was powered to do. The authors noted that total T cell responses may have been underestimated by the TCR breadth and depth analyses. After vaccination, substantial breadth of spike-specific CD8+ and CD4+ T cell responses was reported. Higher spike-specific TCR breadth was observed in Ad26.COV2.S recipients than in placebo recipients (P = 0.0014). Vaccine and placebo recipients had comparable non-spike TCR breadth, which fits with the vaccine containing only spike.

CDR3 length: 14 amino acids, cysteine to phenylalanine. The DNA shown is the 42-base CDR3, in frame from base 1. As encoded in the germline V gene (reference sequence), CDR1 is LNHDA while CDR2 is SQIVND. V lost 8 bases and J lost 0 bases; the stretch between them is 12 bases long. In light of the paper, this sample's treatment or condition label describes: around 19 received Ad26.COV2.S at low or high dose, single or two shots; several received placebo; per-sample allocation not given. For vaccine and placebo recipients, repertoires were sequenced using samples collected on day 63 after the first injection. Between 29 July and 7 August 2020, Cohort 1b enrolled about two dozen adults aged 18-55 years at one site in Boston, USA. Ad26.COV2.S was a replication-incompetent adenovirus type 26 vector that expressed a prefusion-stabilized SARS-CoV-2 spike protein derived from the original Wuhan strain.

Regarding this clone: Its antigen target is currently unknown. Base qualities are missing; no much larger clone stands one base away.

The chain is encoded by TRBV19 joined to TRBJ2-3; the D segment could be TRBD1, given 5 matching bases. Specimen: peripheral blood, collected in a trial of Ad26.COV2.S vaccine versus placebo. The clonotype was recovered from a person between 18 and 65 years old who received the Ad26.COV2.S COVID-19 vaccine or a placebo. The nucleotide sequence reads TGTGCCAGTGGGCAACAGGCTAGCACAGATACGCAGTATTTT. Its protein reads: CASGQQASTDTQYF.